One T cell receptor beta chain is described in this entry. What it recognizes is unknown. The data originate from a study of T cell responses to AZD1222 COVID-19 vaccine. Study results and caveats: Nearly half of spike-specific TCRs reportedly go after variant regions that carry no mutations. Spike-specific TCR depth and breadth grew after two AZD1222 doses.

Profiled with immunoSEQ multiplex PCR; TCRdb holds only in-frame clones, not every one. The table includes roughly 130,000 clones, approximately 92% detected once. Specimen: peripheral blood, collected on day 0 of AZD1222 vaccination. The sequence derives from an adult in good health.

CDR3 loop: CASSSQTGELFF. For the CDR3, the DNA is TGTGCCAGCAGCTCCCAGACCGGGGAGCTGTTTTTT. The V gene is TRBV7-9, the J gene TRBJ2-2, with no clear D. The CDR3 covers 12 residues. Trimming shortened V by 4 bases and J by 5 bases, and 5 bases separated the two germline ends. Germline V gene sequence: CDR1 SEHNR, CDR2 FQNEAQ (reference sequence).